Listed here is a single TCR beta chain. The sample belongs to a study of T cells in Graves' hyperthyroidism and ophthalmopathy. TCR beta CDR3 regions were amplified from RNA. HTBI primers were used for first-round RT-PCR of the TCR CDR3. A single record per CDR3 protein comes from TCRdb applying MiXCR to the multiplex PCR reads. The sample shows 450,000 to 600,000 distinct CDR3 sequences, 20% of them seen only once. Uncontrolled infections, other autoimmune diseases, pregnancy or lactation led to exclusion of patients. Trimming took 0 bases from V and 5 from J, leaving 13 bases between them. Per germline, CDR1 SGHAT and CDR2 FQNNGV. This CDR3 has 15 amino acids.

The gene calls are TRBV11-2 and TRBJ2-5, with D possibly matching TRBD2 (7 bases). The source is a man between 40 and 49 years old with Graves' ophthalmopathy. Sequenced input: blood. CDR3 in DNA: TGTGCCAGCAGCTTAGAGGGGGGGCGTGTGGAGACCCAGTACTTC. Its protein product is CASSLEGGRVETQYF.